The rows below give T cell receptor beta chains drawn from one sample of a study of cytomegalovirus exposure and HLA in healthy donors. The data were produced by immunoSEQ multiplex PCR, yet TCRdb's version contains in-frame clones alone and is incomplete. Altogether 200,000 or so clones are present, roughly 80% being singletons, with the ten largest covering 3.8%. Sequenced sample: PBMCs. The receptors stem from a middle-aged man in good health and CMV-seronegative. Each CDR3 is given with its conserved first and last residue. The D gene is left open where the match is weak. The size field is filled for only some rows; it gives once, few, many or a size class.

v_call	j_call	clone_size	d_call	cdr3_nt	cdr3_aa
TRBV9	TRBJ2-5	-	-	TGTGCCAGCAGCGTAGCGTCGGACAGACAAGAGACCCAGTACTTC	CASSVASDRQETQYF
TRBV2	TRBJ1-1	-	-	TGTGCCAGCAGTGAGCAACAGGGCACTGAAGCTTTCTTT	CASSEQQGTEAFF
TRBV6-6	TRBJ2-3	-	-	TGTGCCAGCAGCCACGGGTCTTTCACAGATACGCAGTATTTT	CASSHGSFTDTQYF
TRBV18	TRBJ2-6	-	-	TGTGCCAGCACACAGGAGGGTACGGGGGCCAACGTCCTGACTTTC	CASTQEGTGANVLTF
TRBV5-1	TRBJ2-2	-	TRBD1	TGCGCCAGCAGCCCCCAGGGGGAGATTGCACGAGTAAGGGAGCTGTTTTTT	CASSPQGEIARVRELFF
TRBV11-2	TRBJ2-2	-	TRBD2	TGTGCCAGCATCCCGCGGGGGTCATACACCGGGGAGCTGTTTTTT	CASIPRGSYTGELFF
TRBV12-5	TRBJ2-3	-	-	TGTGCTAGTGGTTTGGTACAAGCACCCACAGATGCGCAGTATTTT	CASGLVQAPTDAQYF
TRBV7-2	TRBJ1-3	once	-	TGTGCCAGCAGCTTAGTTAGCTCTGGAAACACCATATATTTT	CASSLVSSGNTIYF
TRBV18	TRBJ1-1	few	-	TGTGCCAGCTCACCCCCCGGGGGGCACACTGAAGCTTTCTTT	CASSPPGGHTEAFF
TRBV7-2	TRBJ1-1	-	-	TGTGCCAGCAGTTCCATGGGGGCTCGGGGCACTGAAGCTTTCTTT	CASSSMGARGTEAFF
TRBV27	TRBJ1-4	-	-	TGTGCCAGCAGTTTAAGCCAGGGCGCAACTAATGAAAAACTGTTTTTT	CASSLSQGATNEKLFF
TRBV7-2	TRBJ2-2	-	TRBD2	TGTGCCAGCAGCCCCACGACTAGCGAAACCGGGGAGCTGTTTTTT	CASSPTTSETGELFF
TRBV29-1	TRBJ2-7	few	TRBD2	TGCAGCGTTGAAAGTCCTAGCGGGGCCTACGAGCAGTACTTC	CSVESPSGAYEQYF
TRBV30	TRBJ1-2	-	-	TGTGCCTGGAGTGTAACTAAGGATGGCTACACCTTC	CAWSVTKDGYTF
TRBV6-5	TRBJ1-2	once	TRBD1	TGTGCCAGCACCCCAGGGGGCAGGGGCTATGGCTACACCTTC	CASTPGGRGYGYTF
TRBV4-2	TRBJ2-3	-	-	TGTGCCAGCAGCCAACCCCCGGCTAGTCCGTCAGATACGCAGTATTTT	CASSQPPASPSDTQYF
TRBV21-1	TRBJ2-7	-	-	TGTGCCAGCAGCAAAGCGCTTTGGCCAGGTGGGTGGCAGTACGAGCAGTACTTC	CASSKALWPGGWQYEQYF
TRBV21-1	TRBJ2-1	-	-	TGTGCCAGCAGAAATACAAATAGCCGCTACAATGAGCAGTTCTTC	CASRNTNSRYNEQFF
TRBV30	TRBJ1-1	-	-	TGTGCCTGGAGTGGGGGAGGCACTGAAGCTTTCTTT	CAWSGGGTEAFF
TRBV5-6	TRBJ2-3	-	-	TGTGCCAGCGGAGCGGTTGATACGCAGTATTTT	CASGAVDTQYF
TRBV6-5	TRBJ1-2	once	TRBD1	TGTGCCAGCAGATCCCCCTTGACAGGGACGGGGAGCTACACCTTC	CASRSPLTGTGSYTF
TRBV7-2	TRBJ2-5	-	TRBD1	TGTGCCAGCAGCTGGGGACAGGTCCAACAAGAGACCCAGTACTTC	CASSWGQVQQETQYF
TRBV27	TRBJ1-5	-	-	TGTGCCAGCAGTTCTTACAGGGAAGGTGGCAATCAGCCCCAGCATTTT	CASSSYREGGNQPQHF
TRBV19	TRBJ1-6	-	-	TGTGCCGGGAGCGACAGGAGAAATTCACCCCTCCACTTT	CAGSDRRNSPLHF
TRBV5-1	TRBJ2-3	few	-	TGCGCCAGCAGCTTGGGGCAACCCACAGATACGCAGTATTTT	CASSLGQPTDTQYF
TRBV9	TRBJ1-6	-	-	TGTGCCAGCAGCGAGGGAACAGGGAGCTCCTATAATTCACCCCTCCACTTT	CASSEGTGSSYNSPLHF
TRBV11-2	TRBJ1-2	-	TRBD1	TGTGCCAGCAGCTTTCCTAACAGGGGGCGCCTGGGCTATGGCTACACCTTC	CASSFPNRGRLGYGYTF
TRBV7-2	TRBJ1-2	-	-	TGTGCCAGCAGCTCGGACATGAGGTCCTATGGCTACACCTTC	CASSSDMRSYGYTF
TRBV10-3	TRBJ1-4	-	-	TGTGCCATCAGTGAGTCCTTGGCGGGAGGCAATGAAAAACTGTTTTTT	CAISESLAGGNEKLFF
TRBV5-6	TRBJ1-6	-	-	TGTGCCAGCAGCTTGGTTAGCTCCTATAATTCACCCCTCCACTTT	CASSLVSSYNSPLHF
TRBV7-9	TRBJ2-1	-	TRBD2	TGTGCCAGCACCTCAAGGTCTAGCGGGGGGCAACTCAATGAGCAGTTCTTC	CASTSRSSGGQLNEQFF
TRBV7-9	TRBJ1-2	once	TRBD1	TGTGCCAGCAGCCCCGGGACAGCGTATGGCTACACCTTC	CASSPGTAYGYTF
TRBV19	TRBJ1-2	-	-	TGTGCCAGTAGTCTTGAGGGAGTGCGCTACACCTTC	CASSLEGVRYTF
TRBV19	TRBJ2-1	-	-	TGTGCCAGTAGTATGGGGAGACGGACCTACAATGAGCAGTTCTTC	CASSMGRRTYNEQFF
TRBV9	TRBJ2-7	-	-	TGTGCCAGCAGCGTAGAAATAGCGACCGAGCAGTACTTC	CASSVEIATEQYF
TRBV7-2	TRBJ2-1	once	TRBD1	TGTGCCAGCAGCTTTGGGGACAGTTACAATGAGCAGTTCTTC	CASSFGDSYNEQFF
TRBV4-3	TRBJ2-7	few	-	TGCGCCAGCAGCCAAGAGTGGGGCCTCTCCTACGAGCAGTACTTC	CASSQEWGLSYEQYF
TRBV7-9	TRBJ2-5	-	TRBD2	TGTGCCAGCAGCTCCACGACCGGGACTAGCGGGGAAGAGACCCAGTACTTC	CASSSTTGTSGEETQYF
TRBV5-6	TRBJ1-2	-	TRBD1	TGTGCCAGCAGCTTGCCCGGACAGGTGCCGTGGTTGGGCTATGGCTACACCTTC	CASSLPGQVPWLGYGYTF
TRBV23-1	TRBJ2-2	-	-	TGCGCCAGCAGTCAATCCCTAGTGCGGGGGGAGCTGTTTTTT	CASSQSLVRGELFF
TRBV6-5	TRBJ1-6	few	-	TGTGCCAGCAGTTACTCGAAACAGGGTGGATCACCCCTCCACTTT	CASSYSKQGGSPLHF
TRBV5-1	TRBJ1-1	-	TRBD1	TGCGCCAGCAGCTCGGGACAGGCCAACACTGAAGCTTTCTTT	CASSSGQANTEAFF
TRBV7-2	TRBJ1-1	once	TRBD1	TGTGCCAGCAGCCCGGGACAGAGGAACACTGAAGCTTTCTTT	CASSPGQRNTEAFF
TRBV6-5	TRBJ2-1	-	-	TGTGCCAGCAGTACTAGGGATGAGCAGTTCTTC	CASSTRDEQFF
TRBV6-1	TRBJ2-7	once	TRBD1	TGTGCCAGCAGTGAAGGAGGGGGCCCCTACGAGCAGTACTTC	CASSEGGGPYEQYF
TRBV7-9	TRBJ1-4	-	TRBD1	TGTGCCAGCAGCGGACAGGGAATGGATGAAAAACTGTTTTTT	CASSGQGMDEKLFF
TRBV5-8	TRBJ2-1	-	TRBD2	TGTGCCAGTAGCGGGGGACTTTACAATGAGCAGTTCTTC	CASSGGLYNEQFF